This TCR beta chain came from a study of beta chain features in type 1 diabetes (dated 2018 in TCRdb). General notes on the study: No differences in mean age, gender distribution, total cell number or subset yield were found between patients and healthy donors. Regulatory and stem cell-like memory subsets were isolated from only 8 patients and about eight healthy donors, whereas naive and central memory subsets came from all 30 or so donors. The study compared the TCRB repertoires of sorted circulating CD4+ T cell subsets in recently diagnosed type 1 diabetes patients with those in matched healthy donors. A total of roughly 98,000,000 sorted cells were examined across all samples, and RNA yield correlated strongly with the number of cells per subset.

About this clone itself: This receptor's antigen is unknown. No base qualities exist here, and no much larger clone lies one base off it.

Each donor gave one peripheral blood draw, roughly 0.11 L on average, collected into heparinised tubes. A BD FACSAria II was used to sort naive, central memory, regulatory and stem cell-like memory CD4+ T cells with a panel that included CD45RO, CCR7, CD25, CD127, CD95 and CD27. Purity was above 95% for every sorted population. Right away, PBMCs were isolated by Lymphoprep density gradient centrifugation and were stained directly, with no culture step. So that batch effects would be minimized, each experiment stained and sorted samples in pairs, pairing one healthy donor with one patient. The entire amount of isolated RNA was reverse transcribed using the High Capacity cDNA Reverse Transcription Kit, so the sequenced TCRB transcripts were expressed ones. Naive, central memory and regulatory T cell samples underwent deep immunoSEQ sequencing, averaging around 3.6 million total reads per sample. Sorted cells were lysed in RLT buffer and RNA was extracted with DNase-treated RNeasy Micro or Mini kits, depending on cell number. Each cell subset was processed on its own to prevent cross-contamination, while patient and healthy donor samples were processed together. The immunoSEQ multiplex PCR was used to amplify TCRB sequences from cDNA, generating 87-bp fragments that spanned the CDR3 region. Sequencing of the amplicons was performed on the Illumina HiSeq platform. The study's processing was this. Synthetic template baselines were used to correct PCR bias computationally, reads within Hamming distance 2 were collapsed together, and singletons that could not be merged were discarded. Reads were aligned against IMGT to assign V, D and J genes, CDR3 length and insertions or deletions at six rearrangement sites. Within each subset, clonotype counts were normalized to sorted cell number, after which true diversity and Gini coefficients were computed with the tcR R package. The overlap coefficient, calculated on TCRB nucleotide sequences, was used to quantify repertoire sharing. Out-of-frame TCRB sequences from naive cells were analyzed to stand in for the pre-selection repertoire. In its TCRdb copy, this immuneACCESS table keeps in-frame sequences only and misses some clones. Where compared with another copy, unresolved V genes explain less than half of these, and the others have no known cause. D and trimming come from the DNA, and the V and J calls and clone size come from that table. This sample gives about 140,000 clones in total; about 9.4% of them show up just once. The leading ten clones occupy around 1.4% of the sample.

The paper as a whole reports these results and caveats: Because cDNA rather than genomic DNA was sequenced, highly expressing activated cells could have been over-represented, although no difference in activation and CD3 levels was found between groups. Naive, central memory and regulatory TCRB repertoires appeared to be more alike among patients than among healthy donors. Type 1 diabetes patients showed a moderate but significant shortening of TCRB CDR3 length in all four CD4+ subsets. Because small numbers of individuals were included in the HLA sub-analyses, any influence of HLA type on TCRB rearrangement was left unresolved. Shorter templates might have been favored by PCR, but patient and control samples were amplified and corrected together, so both groups would have been affected equally by any skew. At VDJ recombination sites, patients with type 1 diabetes made fewer insertions and deleted more nucleotides, a pattern implying thymic rearrangement abnormalities.

CDR1 and CDR2 (KGHSH, LQKENI) derive from the germline V gene. The CDR3 spans 14 residues, from the cysteine through the phenylalanine. Only the CDR3 DNA is retained, 42 bases long and in frame from the first base. V sheds 5 bases and J sheds 0 bases, leaving 9 bases between their ends. Recombination linked TRBV18 to TRBJ2-3; the D gene identity is not certain. Material for sequencing was naive CD4+ T cells from blood. The cell subset or site label of this sample denotes: true naive CD4+ T cells. The TCR sequence derives from a man between 18 and 35 years old in good health. Read as DNA, the sequence is TGTGCCAGCTCAGTCGCGGTCAGCACAGATACGCAGTATTTT. Its translation is CASSVAVSTDTQYF.